This T cell receptor beta chain was profiled in a study of shared clonotypes between healthy human individuals. Repertoires were generated with immunoSEQ multiplex PCR, while TCRdb's copy carries only in-frame clones and drops some. This table has approximately 1.4 million clones, 95% to 99% appearing once. Splitting the CD4+ cells yielded a CD45RA+ naive subset and a CD45RA-negative memory subset. As concerns this clone: Antigen unknown.

Germline values: CDR1 SGDLS, CDR2 YYNGEE. The CDR3 spans 15 residues. J was trimmed by 3 bases and V by 5 bases; bases with no gene match: 7. The study, taken as a whole, reports: Unshared clonotypes carried lower generation probabilities than those common to all four donors.

The sequencing input was naive CD4+ T cells sorted from blood. Noted subset: CD45RA+ positively selected. The sequence came from a man younger than 45 in good health. The chain employs TRBV9 and TRBJ2-1, with TRBD2 matching 8 bases. CDR3 DNA: TGTGCCAGCAGTGAAGCGGGAGATCTCTACAATGAGCAGTTCTTC. Protein sequence: CASSEAGDLYNEQFF.